Below are 12 T cell receptor beta chains sequenced from a single sample in a study of T cell repertoires in cytomegalovirus infection (dated by TCRdb to the late 2010s). Taken with the paper, the label for treatment or condition translates to: in vitro stimulation with specific CMV peptide epitopes to enrich CMV-specific T cells. TCRdb shows the sequencer as Illumina HiSeq 1500. In-frame beta chains were kept once TCRdb had trimmed the public reads at Q25 with fastp and called clones with MiXCR. When rows share a CDR3 protein, they turn into one entry using the most common DNA and genes. For this sample there are around 58,000 distinct CDR3 sequences; around 20% appear just once. Of the sample, 65% to 75% is held by the ten largest clones. Their cognate antigens are unknown. The sample was CD8+ T cells from cultured PBMCs, taken from culture after CMV antigen stimulation. Source of these receptors: a human donor in good health (CMV status not recorded). Some clones in this sample may be carry-over from other donors' samples.

V gene TRBV6-2 or TRBV6-3 combines with J gene TRBJ1-2; TRBD1 matches at 7 bases. Germline trimming cut 5 bases from V and 8 bases from J; bases unmatched to any gene: 8. The germline V gene has CDR1 MNHEY and CDR2 SVGEGT. This CDR3 spans 13 amino acids. The CDR3 loop reads CASSTGTVQGYTF. The CDR3 nucleotides read TGTGCCAGCAGTACGGGGACAGTCCAGGGCTACACCTTC.

The V call is TRBV28, the J call TRBJ1-5, with unresolved D. CDR3 length: 15 residues. V lost 5 bases, J lost 5 bases, and 16 bases lay in between. The germline V gene encodes CDR1 MDHEN and CDR2 SYDVKM. CDR3 bases: TGTGCCAGCAGTCCACCTGTGTACCCATATCAGCCCCAGCATTTT. Protein sequence: CASSPPVYPYQPQHF.

This clonotype was counted only a few times. CDR3 nucleotides: TGTGCCAGCAGCCTGCTAGCGGGGGGGTACAATGAGCAGTTCTTC. It yields the protein CASSLLAGGYNEQFF. The V and J genes are TRBV7-2 and TRBJ2-1; TRBD2 matches 12 bases. Germline assignment: CDR1 SGHTA and CDR2 FQGNSA. The CDR3 has 15 amino acids. The J segment lost 4 bases and the V segment lost 5 bases, leaving 3 bases of the junction unmatched.

The V gene is TRBV19, the J gene TRBJ1-1, with D uncertain. Germline CDR1 LNHDA, CDR2 SQIVND (reference sequence). V was clipped by 4 bases and J by 0 bases, with 6 bases between them. The CDR3 has 13 residues. The CDR3 nucleotides read TGTGCCAGTAGTACTCAACTGAACACTGAAGCTTTCTTT. Its protein is CASSTQLNTEAFF.

In this sample, this clonotype turned up many times. The V gene is TRBV7-6, the J gene TRBJ1-2; 7 bases match TRBD1. Trimming cost V 1 base and J 7 bases; bases outside gene matches: 6. This CDR3 contains 14 residues. Germline values: CDR1 SGHVS, CDR2 FNYEAQ. The CDR3: CASSLESTGSGYTF. The CDR3 DNA is TGTGCCAGCAGCTTAGAGTCGACAGGGAGTGGCTACACCTTC. Full variable domain (remainder filled in from reference TRBV7-6 and TRBJ1-2): GAGVSQSPRYKVTKRGQDVALRCDPISGHVSLYWYRQALGQGPEFLTYFNYEAQQDKSGLPNDRFSAERPEGSISTLTIQRTEQRDSAMYRCASSLESTGSGYTFGSGTRLTVV.

The rearrangement uses TRBV28 and TRBJ2-7; weak D call: TRBD2 (6 bases). This CDR3 is 13 amino acids long. With 10 bases removed from V and 2 bases from J, the gap between germline ends came to 15 bases. CDR1 is MDHEN and CDR2 is SYDVKM in the germline V gene. This CDR3 is CANPPGEPYEQYF. The CDR3 DNA follows: TGTGCCAACCCTCCGGGGGAACCCTACGAGCAGTACTTC.

V is TRBV7-9 and J is TRBJ2-7; 7 bases align to TRBD1. There are 14 residues in the CDR3. CDR1 SEHNR and CDR2 FQNEAQ come from the germline V gene (reference sequence). J lost 1 base, V lost 4 bases, and 4 bases had no gene match. CDR3 residues: CASSSRQGSYEQYF. The CDR3 DNA reads as TGTGCCAGCAGCTCGCGACAGGGTTCCTACGAGCAGTACTTC.

This chain connects TRBV7-2 to TRBJ2-3; 7 bases agree with TRBD2. Germline loops: CDR1 SGHTA, CDR2 FQGNSA. The V and J ends lost 3 bases and 4 bases, in that order; junction bases with no gene match: 13. This CDR3 contains 17 residues. The CDR3 loop is CASSLAPTSAIPDTQYF. In DNA, the CDR3 is TGTGCCAGCAGCTTGGCCCCCACTAGCGCGATACCAGATACGCAGTATTTT.

J is TRBJ2-3 and V is TRBV7-6; 9 positions match TRBD1. With V trimmed by 5 bases and J by 4 bases, 13 bases remained unmatched. The CDR3 covers 17 residues. Germline V gene sequence: CDR1 SGHVS, CDR2 FNYEAQ. The CDR3 is CASSTSTGTGWADTQYF. The CDR3 DNA sequence: TGTGCCAGCAGCACATCGACCGGGACAGGGTGGGCAGATACGCAGTATTTT.

This clonotype has a handful of counts. The genes are TRBV7-9 and TRBJ2-5; 8 bases agree with TRBD1. This CDR3 contains 18 residues. CDR1 is SEHNR and CDR2 is FQNEAQ in the germline V gene (reference sequence). Trimming at V came to 7 bases and at J to 5 bases, leaving 21 bases not matched to a gene. The CDR3 loop is CASNPPSSARGLEETQYF. CDR3 in DNA: TGTGCCAGCAACCCACCCTCCTCGGCCAGGGGGCTGGAGGAGACCCAGTACTTC.

The chain recombines TRBV5-6 with TRBJ1-1, with D hard to call. The germline gives CDR1 SGHDT, CDR2 YYEEEE. V was pared by 7 bases and J by 0 bases, with 7 bases between. The length of the CDR3 is 12 residues. The CDR3 region is CASEDLNTEAFF. The CDR3 DNA reads as TGTGCCAGCGAGGACTTGAACACTGAAGCTTTCTTT.

The chain is built from TRBV7-6 and TRBJ2-7; D not resolved. Trimming shortened V by 0 bases and J by 6 bases, and 6 bases separated the two germline ends. Germline CDR1 SGHVS, CDR2 FNYEAQ. CDR3 length: 12 residues. CDR3 nucleotides: TGTGCCAGCAGCTTAGCTGATCGCGAGCAGTACTTC. Its translation is CASSLADREQYF. The full variable domain, rest sourced from reference TRBV7-6 and TRBJ2-7, is GAGVSQSPRYKVTKRGQDVALRCDPISGHVSLYWYRQALGQGPEFLTYFNYEAQQDKSGLPNDRFSAERPEGSISTLTIQRTEQRDSAMYRCASSLADREQYFGPGTRLTVT.